The clone carrying this T cell receptor (beta chain) was observed a handful of times. The data were taken from a study of blood T cell repertoires in COVID-19. About the research overall: The study drew acute and convalescent COVID-19 samples from the United States, Italy and Spain. The cDNA or gDNA used as material had been derived from T cells, B-cell-depleted T cells, or PBMCs.

Original methodology: Quantification of nucleated cells was approximated via reference gene primer amplification. Using immunoSEQ multiplex PCR, the repertoire was profiled, and TCRdb retains in-frame clones only, with some absent. V, J and clone size were drawn from that table, and D and trimming were deduced from the DNA. The sample holds roughly 200,000 clones, 78% seen once. Germline V lookup: CDR1 LGHNA, CDR2 YSLEER. Trimming took 0 bases from V and 7 from J, leaving 13 bases between them. CDR3 length equals 16 residues. Sample: peripheral blood. The sequence derives from a woman aged 80 or older with active or convalescent COVID-19. The chain employs TRBV4-3 and TRBJ1-6; unclear D gene. CDR3 nucleotide sequence: TGCGCCAGCAGCCAAGATTCGGGCGGGAAGAATTCACCCCTCCACTTT. As protein: CASSQDSGGKNSPLHF.